This record concerns one T cell receptor beta chain sequence. No antigen is known for it. Reverse transcription of all isolated RNA meant that expressed TCRB transcripts were sequenced. Each sample of naive, central memory or regulatory T cells had, on average, about 3.6 million reads. The method was immunoSEQ multiplex PCR; TCRdb's version includes in-frame clones alone and lacks a portion of them. This table holds 200,000 to 250,000 clones, roughly 14% found once. The sample originates from a study of beta chain features in type 1 diabetes. Findings and caveats of the study: Shorter TCRB CDR3s, moderately but significantly so, were found in Type 1 diabetes patients in all four CD4+ subsets.

Per the germline V gene, CDR1 is MGHDK and CDR2 is SYGVNS. CDR3 length: 18 residues. Trimming pared 0 bases from V and 2 bases from J, leaving 17 bases between. Sequences were obtained from naive CD4+ T cells from blood. This chain joins TRBV25-1 and TRBJ2-1; D might be TRBD2 (6 bases). This TCR came from a young man with type 1 diabetes. The CDR3 sequence is CASSEYVSAGWTYNEQFF. The CDR3 nucleotides read TGTGCCAGCAGTGAATATGTTTCCGCGGGGTGGACCTACAATGAGCAGTTCTTC.